Each of the 30 T cell receptor beta chains below was sequenced from the same sample in a study of blood T cell repertoires in COVID-19. Produced via immunoSEQ multiplex PCR; TCRdb's table is partial and in-frame only. The table records about 51,000 clones, approximately 88% of them present only once. The specimen was peripheral blood. The receptor source for this set is a middle-aged man with acute or convalescent COVID-19.

V usage is TRBV19 and J usage is TRBJ1-5; D is unclear. Germline assignment: CDR1 LNHDA and CDR2 SQIVND (reference sequence). This CDR3 is built from 13 residues. The germline V and J ends were trimmed by 7 bases and 2 bases, with 9 bases remaining between them. The CDR3 protein is CASTQAGNQPQHF. Written as DNA, the CDR3 is TGTGCCAGTACGCAGGCTGGCAATCAGCCCCAGCATTTT. Variable domain in full (rest from reference TRBV19 and TRBJ1-5): DGGITQSPKYLFRKEGQNVTLSCEQNLNHDAMYWYRQDPGQGLRLIYYSQIVNDFQKGDIAEGYSVSREKKESFPLTVTSAQKNPTAFYLCASTQAGNQPQHFGDGTRLSIL.

The chain recombines TRBV18 with TRBJ1-4, with TRBD1 matching 7 bases. CDR1 and CDR2 from the germline V gene are KGHSH and LQKENI. V gave up 1 base and J gave up 5 bases; unmatched junction bases: 4. The CDR3 is 15 residues long. The CDR3 coding sequence is TGTGCCAGCTCACCACGGACAGGATTGAATGAAAAACTGTTTTTT. Encoded protein: CASSPRTGLNEKLFF.

This clone showed up just a few times. V and J are TRBV7-3 and TRBJ2-1; 9 nucleotides match TRBD2. CDR3 length: 16 residues. V gave up 5 bases and J gave up 0 bases; unmatched junction bases: 5. Germline lookup yields CDR1 SGHTA and CDR2 FQGTGA. The CDR3 sequence: CASSPNSGSSYNEQFF. The CDR3 DNA reads as TGTGCCAGCAGCCCCAATAGCGGGAGCTCCTACAATGAGCAGTTCTTC.

In its sample, this clone was seen once. The chain couples TRBV19 to TRBJ2-3, with no clear D. There are 13 residues in the CDR3. Deletions cut 5 bases from V and 0 bases from J, with 6 bases between. From germline, CDR1 is LNHDA and CDR2 SQIVND (reference sequence). The CDR3 loop is CASSGQSTDTQYF. The CDR3 region has the DNA TGTGCCAGTAGTGGCCAAAGCACAGATACGCAGTATTTT.

The V gene is TRBV5-1, the J gene TRBJ1-6; D not resolved. Trimming took off 1 base at V and 9 bases at J, with 11 bases between the two ends. CDR1 and CDR2 from the germline V gene are SGHRS and YFSETQ. There are 14 residues in the CDR3. The CDR3 spells CASSLSGFGSPLHF. The DNA for the CDR3 is TGCGCCAGCAGCTTGTCCGGGTTCGGTTCACCCCTCCACTTT. The full variable domain, rest sourced from reference TRBV5-1 and TRBJ1-6, is KAGVTQTPRYLIKTRGQQVTLSCSPISGHRSVSWYQQTPGQGLQFLFEYFSETQRNKGNFPGRFSGRQFSNSRSEMNVSTLELGDSALYLCASSLSGFGSPLHFGNGTRLTVT.

The V call is TRBV11-3, the J call TRBJ2-1; maybe TRBD2 (5 bases). Per the germline V gene, CDR1 is SGHNT and CDR2 is YENEEA. CDR3 size: 13 residues. The V end lost 5 bases, the J end lost 6 bases, and 11 bases lay between the germline ends. The CDR3 coding sequence is TGTGCCAGCAGCCCCGGGGATGTCAATGAGCAGTTCTTC. Amino acid sequence: CASSPGDVNEQFF. Full variable domain (remainder filled in from reference TRBV11-3 and TRBJ2-1): EAGVVQSPRYKIIEKKQPVAFWCNPISGHNTLYWYLQNLGQGPELLIRYENEEAVDDSQLPKDRFSAERLKGVDSTLKIQPAELGDSAVYLCASSPGDVNEQFFGPGTRLTVL.

The chain recombines TRBV4-1 with TRBJ2-1, with 9 bases lining up with TRBD1. This CDR3 spans 17 amino acids. J lost 8 bases, V lost 4 bases, and 15 bases had no gene match. The germline V gene encodes CDR1 MGHRA and CDR2 YSYEKL. The CDR3 coding sequence is TGCGCCAGCAGCCTGCGACCGGGACAGGGAATAAGCGATGAGCAGTTCTTC. Translated: CASSLRPGQGISDEQFF.

This chain links TRBV5-6 with TRBJ2-5; the match to TRBD2 covers 7 bases. Germline V gives CDR1 SGHDT, CDR2 YYEEEE. Trimming cost V 3 bases and J 4 bases; bases outside gene matches: 9. CDR3 length: 15 residues. The CDR3 coding sequence is TGTGCCAGCAGCTCACGGTTGCGGGGGAGAGAGACCCAGTACTTC. Amino acid sequence: CASSSRLRGRETQYF.

This sequence joins TRBV28 and TRBJ1-6, with a weak D call TRBD1 (6 bases). The CDR3 runs 13 residues. Germline values: CDR1 MDHEN, CDR2 SYDVKM. Trimming took off 2 bases at V and 13 bases at J, with 12 bases between the two ends. The CDR3 DNA reads TGTGCCAGCAGTTTAACGGACAGTTTTCCCCTCCACTTT. This encodes CASSLTDSFPLHF.

The rearrangement links TRBV3-1 (or the pseudogene TRBV3-2) to TRBJ2-1, with D perhaps TRBD2 (5 bases). V was pared by 4 bases and J by 8 bases, with 9 bases between. The CDR3 totals 12 residues. CDR1 and CDR2 from the germline V gene are LGHDT and YNNKEL (reference sequence). The CDR3 protein is CASSLTRDEQFF. The DNA of the CDR3 is TGTGCCAGCAGCCTTACTAGGGATGAGCAGTTCTTC.

The chain joins TRBV3-1 (or the pseudogene TRBV3-2) to TRBJ1-2; D perhaps matches TRBD1 (6 bases). The germline gives CDR1 LGHDT, CDR2 YNNKEL (reference sequence). This CDR3 is built from 13 residues. Trimming shortened V by 1 base and J by 8 bases, and 11 bases separated the two germline ends. The CDR3 bases are TGTGCCAGCAGCCAAGGGACAGCTGGAGGCTACACCTTC. Encoded protein: CASSQGTAGGYTF.

The J gene is TRBJ1-2, the V gene TRBV2, with D uncertain. Trimming shortened V by 1 base and J by 8 bases, and 11 bases separated the two germline ends. There are 13 residues in the CDR3. Germline values: CDR1 SNHLY, CDR2 FYNNEI. The CDR3: CASSEGGPLGYTF. CDR3 bases: TGTGCCAGCAGTGAAGGAGGCCCGCTGGGCTACACCTTC.

The chain employs TRBV19 and TRBJ1-2; D is unresolved. V dropped 9 bases and J dropped 6 bases, with 17 bases sitting between them. CDR1 is LNHDA, CDR2 SQIVND, per germline (reference sequence). This CDR3 spans 13 amino acids. The CDR3 protein is CASYPREGNGYTF. In DNA form, the CDR3 reads TGTGCCAGCTACCCGCGGGAGGGAAATGGCTACACCTTC.

The rearrangement uses TRBV2 and TRBJ1-6; TRBD1 aligns across 8 bases. The germline gives CDR1 SNHLY, CDR2 FYNNEI. The CDR3 runs to 14 residues. The ends lost 6 bases at V and 8 bases at J; junction bases unmatched: 6. The CDR3 DNA sequence: TGTGCCAGCAGCGGAGACAGGGGTGATTCACCCCTCCACTTT. It encodes CASSGDRGDSPLHF.

The chain carries TRBV6-5 and TRBJ1-1; no reliable D call. CDR3 length equals 15 residues. Trimming took 0 bases from V and 0 from J, leaving 8 bases between them. CDR1 is MNHEY and CDR2 is SVGAGI in the germline V gene. CDR3 coding DNA: TGTGCCAGCAGTTACTCGAGGAAGATGAACACTGAAGCTTTCTTT. Protein product: CASSYSRKMNTEAFF.

This chain joins TRBV7-6 and TRBJ1-1, with 7 bases identical to TRBD1. After removal of 6 bases from V and 6 bases from J, the junction contained 13 bases not matched to a gene. This CDR3 has 15 residues. The germline V gene has CDR1 SGHVS and CDR2 FNYEAQ. The DNA for the CDR3 is TGTGCCAGCAGTCTTACGACAGGGTTTGGGTCTGAAGCTTTCTTT. This sequence encodes CASSLTTGFGSEAFF. Supplemented by reference TRBV7-6 and TRBJ1-1, the full variable domain reads GAGVSQSPRYKVTKRGQDVALRCDPISGHVSLYWYRQALGQGPEFLTYFNYEAQQDKSGLPNDRFSAERPEGSISTLTIQRTEQRDSAMYRCASSLTTGFGSEAFFGQGTRLTVV.

V is TRBV9 and J is TRBJ2-5, with D possibly being TRBD1 (6 bases). V lost 3 bases and J 5 bases, leaving 20 bases between the germline ends. The CDR3 is 16 residues long. Germline V gene sequence: CDR1 SGDLS, CDR2 YYNGEE. This chain's CDR3 is CASSALPEGGVETQYF. The CDR3 DNA is TGTGCCAGCAGCGCCCTCCCCGAAGGGGGAGTGGAGACCCAGTACTTC. The whole variable domain, remainder taken from reference TRBV9 and TRBJ2-5, is DSGVTQTPKHLITATGQRVTLRCSPRSGDLSVYWYQQSLDQGLQFLIQYYNGEERAKGNILERFSAQQFPDLHSELNLSSLELGDSALYFCASSALPEGGVETQYFGPGTRLLVL.

This chain joins TRBV20-1 and TRBJ2-7; perhaps TRBD1 as D (6 bases). Germline CDR1 DFQATT, CDR2 SNEGSKA (reference sequence). The CDR3 is 16 residues long. Trimming cost V 7 bases and J 3 bases, with 25 bases left between them. Here the CDR3 reads CSVSSPPGTINYEQYF. The CDR3 region has the DNA TGCAGTGTTAGTTCCCCACCCGGGACAATAAACTACGAGCAGTACTTC.

The chain is built from TRBV30 and TRBJ1-6; 8 bases are a match to TRBD1. The junction had 4 bases not matched to a gene; V was cut back by 1 base and J by 8 bases. Germline CDR1 GTSNPN, CDR2 SVGIG (reference sequence). This CDR3 region has 14 residues. CDR3 in DNA: TGTGCCTGGAGTGGACTGACAGGGGATTCACCCCTCCACTTT. Amino acids: CAWSGLTGDSPLHF.

This chain connects TRBV10-3 to TRBJ2-7; 14 bases align to TRBD2. Per the germline V gene, CDR1 is ENHRY and CDR2 is SYGVKD. The CDR3 runs to 13 residues. The CDR3 here is CATGTSGGYEQYF. CDR3 in DNA: TGTGCTACCGGGACTAGCGGGGGCTACGAGCAGTACTTC.

The chain has TRBV19 and TRBJ2-5, with TRBD1 matching 8 bases. Germline V gene data show CDR1 as LNHDA and CDR2 as SQIVND (reference sequence). This CDR3 comprises 15 residues. Losses at the gene ends were 3 bases for V and 1 base for J; bases not matched to a gene: 4. The CDR3: CASSIHRGTQETQYF. The DNA for the CDR3 is TGTGCCAGTAGTATCCACAGGGGGACCCAAGAGACCCAGTACTTC.

The CDR3 coding sequence is TGCGCCAGCAGCTTAGGACAGGTCGGTGAAAAACTGTTTTTT. Translating gives CASSLGQVGEKLFF. The chain is built from TRBV5-1 and TRBJ1-4; 7 bases agree with TRBD1. The CDR3 totals 14 residues. With V trimmed by 2 bases and J by 7 bases, 5 bases remained unmatched. Germline values: CDR1 SGHRS, CDR2 YFSETQ.

V gene TRBV24-1 combines with J gene TRBJ2-5; 7 bases match TRBD2. Germline CDR1 reads KGHDR; CDR2 reads SFDVKD. The CDR3 sequence is 17 residues long. After removal of 4 bases from V and 2 bases from J, the junction contained 12 bases not matched to a gene. The CDR3 nucleotides are TGTGCCACCAGTGACACCCGGGGTAGCGGGCCTCAAGAGACCCAGTACTTC. This encodes CATSDTRGSGPQETQYF.

The rearrangement joins TRBV19 to TRBJ1-1; 9 nucleotides line up with TRBD1. Trimming at V came to 9 bases and at J to 1 base, leaving 3 bases not matched to a gene. The CDR3 loop spans 13 amino acids. Germline V gene sequence: CDR1 LNHDA, CDR2 SQIVND (reference sequence). The CDR3 here is CASTGQGNTEAFF. Here the CDR3 DNA reads TGTGCCAGCACGGGACAGGGGAACACTGAAGCTTTCTTT. The full variable domain, in which reference TRBV19 and TRBJ1-1 provide the parts outside the CDR3, is DGGITQSPKYLFRKEGQNVTLSCEQNLNHDAMYWYRQDPGQGLRLIYYSQIVNDFQKGDIAEGYSVSREKKESFPLTVTSAQKNPTAFYLCASTGQGNTEAFFGQGTRLTVV.

This chain uses TRBV7-8 with TRBJ1-5; 7 nucleotides agree with TRBD1. The V and J ends lost 4 bases and 4 bases, in that order; junction bases with no gene match: 4. Germline assignment: CDR1 SGHVS and CDR2 FQNEAQ. This CDR3 region has 14 residues. The CDR3 spells CASSSTGVNQPQHF. DNA of the CDR3: TGTGCCAGCAGCTCCACAGGGGTTAATCAGCCCCAGCATTTT.

This rearrangement joins TRBV6-1 to TRBJ2-1; no reliable D call. Between the trimmed V and J ends, which lost 2 bases and 4 bases, there was a span of 9 bases. The CDR3 totals 14 residues. Germline lookup yields CDR1 MNHNS and CDR2 SASEGT. CDR3 sequence reads: CASSESGRYNEQFF. CDR3 in DNA: TGTGCCAGCAGTGAATCAGGCAGGTACAATGAGCAGTTCTTC.

V and J are TRBV11-3 and TRBJ2-2; 9 bases match TRBD1. The CDR3 is 17 amino acids. Germline CDR1 SGHNT, CDR2 YENEEA. The V gene end was trimmed by 5 bases and the J gene end by 4 bases; junction bases not matched to a gene: 11. The CDR3 here is CASSPIKQGASTGELFF. The CDR3 coding sequence is TGTGCCAGCAGCCCAATTAAACAGGGGGCGAGCACCGGGGAGCTGTTTTTT.

The chain carries TRBV19 and TRBJ1-5; tentative D call: TRBD1 (6 bases). Trimming took off 7 bases at V and 4 bases at J, with 8 bases between the two ends. This CDR3 has 12 amino acids. CDR1 and CDR2 from the germline V gene are LNHDA and SQIVND (reference sequence). The CDR3 DNA is TGTGCCAGTAAGGACAGTAATCAGCCCCAGCATTTT. The encoded protein is CASKDSNQPQHF.

The chain carries TRBV28 and TRBJ1-2, with 7 bases lining up with TRBD1. CDR1 is MDHEN and CDR2 is SYDVKM in the germline V gene. CDR3 size: 13 residues. V lost 7 bases, J lost 4 bases, and 6 bases stayed unmatched. The CDR3 bases are TGTGCCAGCACCTCAGACAGGGCCTATGGCTACACCTTC. This translates into CASTSDRAYGYTF.

V is TRBV10-2 and J is TRBJ2-5; D call uncertain. The CDR3 length is 13 residues. V dropped 3 bases and J dropped 4 bases, with 9 bases sitting between them. Germline lookup yields CDR1 WSHSY and CDR2 SAAADI. The CDR3, as DNA: TGCGCCAGCAGTGAAAGGTACAGAGAGACCCAGTACTTC. Amino acid sequence: CASSERYRETQYF.